The table lists the clone carrying this T cell receptor beta chain with a count of one. The antigen remains undetermined. Isolation of CD4+ and CD8+ cells used positive magnetic bead selection, with purity checked by flow cytometry. The data originate from a study of somatic mutations in cytotoxic T cells in rheumatoid arthritis. In the study overall: Patient blood, which was peripheral blood collected as 30 ml EDTA, was drawn right after diagnosis and before any treatment started.

Whole-study findings and limits: Multiple comparisons were not accounted for in the slight TRBV07 underrepresentation seen in rheumatoid arthritis patients. The top CD8+ clone topped 20% of CD8+ cells in about an eighth of the roughly 60 patients.

Some clones are missing from TCRdb's copy, which holds only in-frame ones; the method was immunoSEQ multiplex PCR. The table records more than 11,000 clones, roughly 80% of them present only once. Trimming left V 9 bases short and J 1 base short, with 9 bases between. This CDR3 is 12 amino acids long. Per the germline V gene, CDR1 is LNHDA and CDR2 is SQIVND (reference sequence). Sequencing was performed on CD8+ T cells sorted from blood. The receptor was isolated from an adult with rheumatoid arthritis. The V and J genes are TRBV19 and TRBJ1-1; possible D gene TRBD1, 5 bases. CDR3 amino acids: CASRQQNTEAFF. CDR3 bases: TGTGCCAGCAGACAGCAGAACACTGAAGCTTTCTTT.